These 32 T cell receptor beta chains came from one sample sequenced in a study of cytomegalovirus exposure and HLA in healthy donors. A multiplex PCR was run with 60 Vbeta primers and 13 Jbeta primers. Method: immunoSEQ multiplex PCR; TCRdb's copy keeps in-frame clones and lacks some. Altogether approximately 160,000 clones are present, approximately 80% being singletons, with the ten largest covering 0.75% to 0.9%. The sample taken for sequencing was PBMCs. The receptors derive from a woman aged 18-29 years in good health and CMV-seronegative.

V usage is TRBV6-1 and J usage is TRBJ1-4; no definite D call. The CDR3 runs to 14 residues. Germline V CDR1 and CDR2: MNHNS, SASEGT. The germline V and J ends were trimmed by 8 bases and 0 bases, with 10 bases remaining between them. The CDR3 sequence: CASEEFTTNEKLFF. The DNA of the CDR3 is TGTGCCAGCGAGGAGTTTACAACTAATGAAAAACTGTTTTTT.

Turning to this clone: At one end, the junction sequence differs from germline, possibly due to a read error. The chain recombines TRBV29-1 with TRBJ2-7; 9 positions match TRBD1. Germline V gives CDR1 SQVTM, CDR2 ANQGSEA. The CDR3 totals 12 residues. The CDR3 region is CSARIPGQGRHF. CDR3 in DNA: TGCAGCGCTAGGATCCCGGGACAGGGTCGGCACTTC.

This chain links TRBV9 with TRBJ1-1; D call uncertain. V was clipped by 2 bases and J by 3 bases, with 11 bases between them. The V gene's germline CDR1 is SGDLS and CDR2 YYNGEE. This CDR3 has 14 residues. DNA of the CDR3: TGTGCCAGCAGCGTCCTCTCACGGGACACTGAAGCTTTCTTT. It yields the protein CASSVLSRDTEAFF.

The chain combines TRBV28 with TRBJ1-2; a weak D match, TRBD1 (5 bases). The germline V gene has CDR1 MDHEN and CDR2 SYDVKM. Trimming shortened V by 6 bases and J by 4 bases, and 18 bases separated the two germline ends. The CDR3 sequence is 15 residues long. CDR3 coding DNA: TGTGCCAGCAGGGCAGGGACCGGAGGGGCCTATGGCTACACCTTC. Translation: CASRAGTGGAYGYTF.

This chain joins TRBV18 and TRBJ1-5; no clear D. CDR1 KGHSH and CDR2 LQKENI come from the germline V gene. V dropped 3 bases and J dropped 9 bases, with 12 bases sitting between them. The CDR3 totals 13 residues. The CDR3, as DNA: TGTGCCAGCTCACCCAGACAAGAAGGGCCCCAGCATTTT. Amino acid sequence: CASSPRQEGPQHF.

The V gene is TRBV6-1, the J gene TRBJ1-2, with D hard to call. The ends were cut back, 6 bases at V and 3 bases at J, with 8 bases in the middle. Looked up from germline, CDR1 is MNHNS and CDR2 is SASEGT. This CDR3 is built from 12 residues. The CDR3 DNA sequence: TGTGCCAGCAGCGCCGGGTACTATGGCTACACCTTC. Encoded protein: CASSAGYYGYTF.

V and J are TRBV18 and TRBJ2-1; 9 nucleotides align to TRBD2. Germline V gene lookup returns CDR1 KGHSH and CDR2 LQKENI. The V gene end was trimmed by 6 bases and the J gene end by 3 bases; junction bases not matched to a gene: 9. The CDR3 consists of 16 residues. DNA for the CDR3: TGTGCCAGCTCCCCTATGGTTAGCGGGAGCTACAATGAGCAGTTCTTC. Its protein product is CASSPMVSGSYNEQFF. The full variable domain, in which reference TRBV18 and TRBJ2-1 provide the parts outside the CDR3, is NAGVMQNPRHLVRRRGQEARLRCSPMKGHSHVYWYRQLPEEGLKFMVYLQKENIIDESGMPKERFSAEFPKEGPSILRIQQVVRGDSAAYFCASSPMVSGSYNEQFFGPGTRLTVL.

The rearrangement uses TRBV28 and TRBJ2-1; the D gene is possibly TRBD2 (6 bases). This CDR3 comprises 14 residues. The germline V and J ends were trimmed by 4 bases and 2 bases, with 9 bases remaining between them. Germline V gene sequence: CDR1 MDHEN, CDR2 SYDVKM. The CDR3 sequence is CASSSGVPYNEQFF. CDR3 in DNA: TGTGCCAGCAGTTCGGGAGTCCCCTACAATGAGCAGTTCTTC.

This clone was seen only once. CDR3 sequence (DNA): TGTGCCAGCAGTCCCCAAATCAAAAACATTCAGTACTTC. Translating gives CASSPQIKNIQYF. J is TRBJ2-4 and V is TRBV6-1; D is ambiguous. This CDR3 is built from 13 residues. Germline V gene lookup returns CDR1 MNHNS and CDR2 SASEGT. Trimming removed 5 bases from V and 3 bases from J, with 8 bases in between.

The CDR3 spells CASSAAGDGNYGYTF. DNA for the CDR3: TGTGCCAGTAGTGCTGCGGGGGATGGAAACTATGGCTACACCTTC. The J gene is TRBJ1-2, the V gene TRBV19; a weak D match, TRBD1 (5 bases). V lost 5 bases and J lost 2, with 15 bases in between. Germline CDR1 is LNHDA and CDR2 is SQIVND (reference sequence). This CDR3 has 15 residues.

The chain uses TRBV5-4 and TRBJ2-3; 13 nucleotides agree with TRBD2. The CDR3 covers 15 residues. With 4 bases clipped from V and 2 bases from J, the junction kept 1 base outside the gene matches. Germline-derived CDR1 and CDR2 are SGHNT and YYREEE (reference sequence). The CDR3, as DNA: TGTGCCAGCAGCACTAGCGGGAGGGCCACAGATACGCAGTATTTT. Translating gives CASSTSGRATDTQYF. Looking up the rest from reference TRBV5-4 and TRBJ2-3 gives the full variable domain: ETGVTQSPTHLIKTRGQQVTLRCSSQSGHNTVSWYQQALGQGPQFIFQYYREEENGRGNFPPRFSGLQFPNYSSELNVNALELDDSALYLCASSTSGRATDTQYFGPGTRLTVL.

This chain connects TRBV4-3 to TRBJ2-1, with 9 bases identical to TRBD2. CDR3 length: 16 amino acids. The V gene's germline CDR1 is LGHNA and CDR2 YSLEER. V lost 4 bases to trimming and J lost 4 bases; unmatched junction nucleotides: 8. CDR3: CASSLGAGGTYNEQFF. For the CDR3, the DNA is TGCGCCAGCAGCCTCGGAGCGGGAGGAACATACAATGAGCAGTTCTTC.

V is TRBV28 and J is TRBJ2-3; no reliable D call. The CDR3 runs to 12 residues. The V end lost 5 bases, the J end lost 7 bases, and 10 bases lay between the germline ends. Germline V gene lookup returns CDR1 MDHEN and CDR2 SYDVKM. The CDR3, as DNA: TGTGCCAGCAGTCATGAGTGGTATACGCAGTATTTT. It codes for CASSHEWYTQYF.

The CDR3 loop is CASSLTGGINGYTF. DNA of the CDR3: TGTGCCAGCAGCCTAACAGGGGGCATAAATGGCTACACCTTC. This rearrangement joins TRBV6-5 to TRBJ1-2; 9 nucleotides align to TRBD1. Germline V lookup: CDR1 MNHEY, CDR2 SVGAGI. The CDR3 contains 14 residues. V lost 6 bases and J lost 6; bases outside the gene matches: 8.

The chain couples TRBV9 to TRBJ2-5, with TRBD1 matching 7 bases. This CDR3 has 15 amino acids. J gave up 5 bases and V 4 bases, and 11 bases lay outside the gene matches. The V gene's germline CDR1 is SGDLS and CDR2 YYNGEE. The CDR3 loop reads CASSTSGGTVETQYF. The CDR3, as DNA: TGTGCCAGCAGCACCTCAGGTGGGACAGTGGAGACCCAGTACTTC.

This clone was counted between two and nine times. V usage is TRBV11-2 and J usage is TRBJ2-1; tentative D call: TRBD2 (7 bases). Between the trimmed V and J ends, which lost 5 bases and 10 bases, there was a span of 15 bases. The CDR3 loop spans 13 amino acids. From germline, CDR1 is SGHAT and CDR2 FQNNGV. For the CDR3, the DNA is TGTGCCAGCAGCCCAGGGGCGGGAGTAGAGCAGTTCTTC. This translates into CASSPGAGVEQFF.

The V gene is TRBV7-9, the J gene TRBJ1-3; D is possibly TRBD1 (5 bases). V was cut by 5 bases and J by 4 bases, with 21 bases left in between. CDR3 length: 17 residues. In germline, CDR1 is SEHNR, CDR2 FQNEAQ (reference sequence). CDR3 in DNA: TGTGCCAGCAGCCGTAGTATGGGAGGGACCTCCGGAAACACCATATATTTT. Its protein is CASSRSMGGTSGNTIYF.

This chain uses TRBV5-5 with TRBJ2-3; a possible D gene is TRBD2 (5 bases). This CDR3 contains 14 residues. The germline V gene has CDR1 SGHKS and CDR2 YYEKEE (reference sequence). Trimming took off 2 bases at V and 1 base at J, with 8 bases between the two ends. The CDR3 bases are TGTGCCAGCAGCTTAGAACTAGGCACAGATACGCAGTATTTT. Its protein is CASSLELGTDTQYF.

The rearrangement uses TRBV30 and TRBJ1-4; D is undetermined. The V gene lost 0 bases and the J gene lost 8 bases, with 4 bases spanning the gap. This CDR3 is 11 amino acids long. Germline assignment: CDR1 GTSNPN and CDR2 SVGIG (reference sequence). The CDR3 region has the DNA TGTGCCTGGAGTGTACAGGAAAAACTGTTTTTT. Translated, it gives CAWSVQEKLFF. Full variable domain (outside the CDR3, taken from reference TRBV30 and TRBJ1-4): SQTIHQWPATLVQPVGSPLSLECTVEGTSNPNLYWYRQAAGRGLQLLFYSVGIGQISSEVPQNLSASRPQDRQFILSSKKLLLSDSGFYLCAWSVQEKLFFGSGTQLSVL.

CDR3 residues: CASVRQGGLSTDTQYF. CDR3 nucleotide sequence: TGTGCTAGTGTTAGACAGGGGGGGTTGAGCACAGATACGCAGTATTTT. The genes are TRBV12-5 and TRBJ2-3, with TRBD1 matching 9 bases. V lost 7 bases, J lost 0 bases, and 8 bases stayed unmatched. Germline CDR1 is LGHNT and CDR2 is FRNRAP. The CDR3 spans 16 residues.

CDR3 DNA sequence: TGTGCCAGCAGTGAAGAGGGGACAGGGATGGGCACTGAAGCTTTCTTT. Its translation is CASSEEGTGMGTEAFF. The rearrangement uses TRBV2 and TRBJ1-1; 9 nucleotides line up with TRBD1. CDR3 length: 16 amino acids. The V gene end was trimmed by 1 base and the J gene end by 4 bases; junction bases not matched to a gene: 7. Per germline, CDR1 SNHLY and CDR2 FYNNEI.

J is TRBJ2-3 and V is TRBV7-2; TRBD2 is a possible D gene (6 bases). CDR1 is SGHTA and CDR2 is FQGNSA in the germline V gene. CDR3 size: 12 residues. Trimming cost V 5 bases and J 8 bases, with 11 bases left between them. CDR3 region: CASSPAAGTQYF. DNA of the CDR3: TGTGCCAGCAGCCCCGCAGCGGGTACGCAGTATTTT.

The CDR3 sequence: CASSLSYAGGRLAADNEQFF. The DNA for the CDR3 is TGTGCCAGCAGCTTGTCCTACGCGGGGGGCAGGCTAGCGGCTGACAATGAGCAGTTCTTC. The chain is built from TRBV5-4 and TRBJ2-1, with 8 bases identical to TRBD2. CDR3 length: 20 residues. With 1 base clipped from V and 5 bases from J, the junction kept 20 bases outside the gene matches. The germline gives CDR1 SGHNT, CDR2 YYREEE (reference sequence).

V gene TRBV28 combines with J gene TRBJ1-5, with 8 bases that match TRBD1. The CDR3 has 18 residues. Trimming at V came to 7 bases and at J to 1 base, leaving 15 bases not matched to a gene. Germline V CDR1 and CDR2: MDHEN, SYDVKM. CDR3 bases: TGTGCCAGCAATCCCACAGGACAGGGAGTTCGGAGCAATCAGCCCCAGCATTTT. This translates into CASNPTGQGVRSNQPQHF.

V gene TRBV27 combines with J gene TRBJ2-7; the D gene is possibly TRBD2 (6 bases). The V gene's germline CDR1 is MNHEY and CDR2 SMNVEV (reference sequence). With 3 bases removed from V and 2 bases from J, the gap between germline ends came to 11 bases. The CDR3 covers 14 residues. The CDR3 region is CASSFRGTTYEQYF. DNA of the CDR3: TGTGCCAGCAGTTTCCGCGGGACCACCTACGAGCAGTACTTC.

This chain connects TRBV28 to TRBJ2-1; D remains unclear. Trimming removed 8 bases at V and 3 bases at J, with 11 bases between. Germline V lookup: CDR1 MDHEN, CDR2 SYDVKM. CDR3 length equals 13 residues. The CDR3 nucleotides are TGTGCCAGCTGCCGTACCAGCTACAATGAGCAGTTCTTC. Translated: CASCRTSYNEQFF.

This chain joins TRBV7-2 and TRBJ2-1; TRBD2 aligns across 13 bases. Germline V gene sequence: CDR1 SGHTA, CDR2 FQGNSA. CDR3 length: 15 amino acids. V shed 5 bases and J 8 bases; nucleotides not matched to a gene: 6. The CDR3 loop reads CASSPRTSGSDEQFF. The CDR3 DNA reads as TGTGCCAGCAGCCCGCGGACTAGCGGGAGCGATGAGCAGTTCTTC.

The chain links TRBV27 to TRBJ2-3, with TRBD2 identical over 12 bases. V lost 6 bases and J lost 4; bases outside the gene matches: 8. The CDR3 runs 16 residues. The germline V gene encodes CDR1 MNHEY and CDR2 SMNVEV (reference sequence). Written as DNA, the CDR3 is TGTGCCAGCAGCAAACTCCTAGCGGGAGGGGCAGATACGCAGTATTTT. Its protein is CASSKLLAGGADTQYF.

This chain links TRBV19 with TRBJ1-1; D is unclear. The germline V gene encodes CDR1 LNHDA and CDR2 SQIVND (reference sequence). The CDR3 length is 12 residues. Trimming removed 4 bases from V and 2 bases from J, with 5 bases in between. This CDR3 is CASSTLNTEAFF. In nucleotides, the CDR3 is TGTGCCAGTAGTACCCTCAACACTGAAGCTTTCTTT.

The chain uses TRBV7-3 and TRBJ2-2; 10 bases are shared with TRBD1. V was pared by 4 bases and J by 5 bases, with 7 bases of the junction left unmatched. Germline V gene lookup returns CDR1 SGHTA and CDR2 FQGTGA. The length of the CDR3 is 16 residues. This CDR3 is CASSSPWGQGTGELFF. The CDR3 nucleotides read TGTGCCAGCAGCTCACCTTGGGGACAGGGGACCGGGGAGCTGTTTTTT. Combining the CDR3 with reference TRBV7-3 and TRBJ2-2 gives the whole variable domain GAGVSQTPSNKVTEKGKYVELRCDPISGHTALYWYRQSLGQGPEFLIYFQGTGAADDSGLPNDRFFAVRPEGSVSTLKIQRTERGDSAVYLCASSSPWGQGTGELFFGEGSRLTVL.

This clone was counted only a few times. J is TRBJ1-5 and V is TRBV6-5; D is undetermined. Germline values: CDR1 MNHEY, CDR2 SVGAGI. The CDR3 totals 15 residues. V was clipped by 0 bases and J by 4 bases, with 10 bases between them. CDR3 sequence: CASSYSPQKNQPQHF. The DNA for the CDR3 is TGTGCCAGCAGTTACTCCCCACAGAAAAATCAGCCCCAGCATTTT.

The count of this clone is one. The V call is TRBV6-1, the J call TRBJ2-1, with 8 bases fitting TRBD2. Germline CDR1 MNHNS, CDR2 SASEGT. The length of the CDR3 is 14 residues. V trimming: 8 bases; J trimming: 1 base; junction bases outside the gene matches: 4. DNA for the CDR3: TGTGCCAGCGCCCCTAGCGGGTCCTACAATGAGCAGTTCTTC. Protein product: CASAPSGSYNEQFF.